Below, 28 T cell receptor beta chains from the same sample are listed, as sequenced in a study of blood T cell repertoires in COVID-19. This table comes from immunoSEQ multiplex PCR, and its TCRdb copy is limited to in-frame clones, with some not included. The sample includes around 290,000 clones, 70% to 90% of them seen just once. Material: PBMCs or T cells enriched from blood (not recorded which). These TCRs come from a woman in her 30s who had recovered from COVID-19.

The chain joins TRBV11-3 to TRBJ2-1; TRBD1 might be the D (5 bases). Germline lookup yields CDR1 SGHNT and CDR2 YENEEA. The V and J ends lost 5 bases and 6 bases respectively, with 14 bases between them. CDR3 size: 14 residues. CDR3 protein: CASSQGTSLNEQFF. CDR3 sequence (DNA): TGTGCCAGCAGCCAGGGCACGAGTCTCAATGAGCAGTTCTTC.

V is TRBV6-2 or TRBV6-3 and J is TRBJ2-1, with D possibly matching TRBD2 (7 bases). Trimming took off 4 bases at V and 9 bases at J, with 16 bases between the two ends. Per germline, CDR1 MNHEY and CDR2 SVGEGT. This CDR3 spans 14 amino acids. Here the CDR3 reads CASSSRRGAIEQFF. Written as DNA, the CDR3 is TGTGCCAGCAGTTCCCGCCGGGGGGCAATTGAGCAGTTCTTC.

The V and J genes are TRBV27 and TRBJ1-2; D possibly corresponds to TRBD1 (6 bases). V was trimmed by 6 bases and J by 8 bases, leaving 22 bases between them. Germline CDR1 is MNHEY and CDR2 is SMNVEV (reference sequence). There are 15 residues in the CDR3. CDR3 coding DNA: TGTGCCAGCAGCCCCGGACAGAGCCCATTTAGGGGCTACACCTTC. Its protein is CASSPGQSPFRGYTF.

This chain uses TRBV19 with TRBJ1-1; D not resolved. There are 18 residues in the CDR3. Germline assignment: CDR1 LNHDA and CDR2 SQIVND (reference sequence). V gave up 6 bases and J gave up 0 bases, with 23 bases separating them. CDR3 residues: CASSPVLQAGYMNTEAFF. In DNA form, the CDR3 reads TGTGCCAGTAGCCCAGTTTTGCAGGCGGGTTACATGAACACTGAAGCTTTCTTT.

The gene calls are TRBV2 and TRBJ2-3; 15 bases align to TRBD2. J gave up 7 bases and V 8 bases, and 1 base lay outside the gene matches. Germline CDR1 and CDR2: SNHLY and FYNNEI. This CDR3 region has 13 residues. The CDR3 sequence: CASGTSGGYTQYF. CDR3 sequence (DNA): TGTGCCAGCGGGACTAGCGGGGGGTATACGCAGTATTTT.

The rearrangement joins TRBV9 to TRBJ2-5; 8 nucleotides match TRBD1. Germline CDR1 is SGDLS and CDR2 is YYNGEE. CDR3 length: 15 amino acids. Germline trimming cut 2 bases from V and 2 bases from J; bases unmatched to any gene: 5. In DNA, the CDR3 is TGTGCCAGCAGCGTCGGGGACAGGAGTCAAGAGACCCAGTACTTC. Its protein is CASSVGDRSQETQYF.

The chain carries TRBV27 and TRBJ2-1; tentative D call: TRBD1 (5 bases). V lost 6 bases, J lost 3 bases, and 18 bases lay in between. CDR1 MNHEY and CDR2 SMNVEV come from the germline V gene (reference sequence). The CDR3 length is 16 residues. CDR3 in amino acids: CASRVGARNSYNEQFF. DNA for the CDR3: TGTGCCAGCAGGGTAGGGGCCAGAAATAGCTACAATGAGCAGTTCTTC.

The chain employs TRBV10-2 and TRBJ2-5, with 11 bases that match TRBD2. Germline lookup yields CDR1 WSHSY and CDR2 SAAADI. The CDR3 spans 15 residues. The ends lost 0 bases at V and 4 bases at J; junction bases unmatched: 1. The CDR3 region is CASSESLAGVETQYF. CDR3 nucleotide sequence: TGCGCCAGCAGTGAGTCACTAGCGGGAGTAGAGACCCAGTACTTC.

This chain connects TRBV4-2 to TRBJ1-5; 7 bases align to TRBD1. The CDR3 extends over 15 amino acids. The germline CDR1 and CDR2 sequences are LGHNA and YNFKEQ. V was pared by 4 bases and J by 1 base, with 4 bases of the junction left unmatched. For the CDR3, the DNA is TGTGCCAGCAGCCCGCAGACAGGGAGCAATCAGCCCCAGCATTTT. Its protein product is CASSPQTGSNQPQHF.

The chain couples TRBV27 to TRBJ2-6; no clear D. Germline V gives CDR1 MNHEY, CDR2 SMNVEV (reference sequence). The V gene lost 5 bases and the J gene lost 0 bases, with 5 bases spanning the gap. The CDR3 totals 14 residues. The chain's CDR3 is CASSPSSGANVLTF. The CDR3 coding sequence is TGTGCCAGCAGTCCATCCTCTGGGGCCAACGTCCTGACTTTC.

The rearrangement links TRBV14 to TRBJ1-6; D unclear. Germline V gene data show CDR1 as SGHDN and CDR2 as FVKESK. The V gene lost 1 base and the J gene lost 7 bases, with 5 bases spanning the gap. The CDR3 is made up of 13 amino acids. The CDR3 is CASSQAGNSPLHF. The CDR3 DNA sequence: TGTGCCAGCAGCCAAGCGGGGAATTCACCCCTCCACTTT. Based on the CDR3 plus reference TRBV14 and TRBJ1-6, the full variable domain is EAGVTQFPSHSVIEKGQTVTLRCDPISGHDNLYWYRRVMGKEIKFLLHFVKESKQDESGMPNNRFLAERTGGTYSTLKVQPAELEDSGVYFCASSQAGNSPLHFGNGTRLTVT.

This clone was detected once. The genes are TRBV5-4 and TRBJ2-2; 8 positions match TRBD1. The length of the CDR3 is 14 residues. Germline V CDR1 and CDR2: SGHNT, YYREEE (reference sequence). V was clipped by 6 bases and J by 6 bases; unmatched bases: 7. The CDR3 loop reads CASTDRGRAGELFF. CDR3 DNA: TGTGCCAGCACCGACAGGGGAAGAGCCGGGGAGCTGTTTTTT.

The V and J genes are TRBV27 and TRBJ1-1; D possibly corresponds to TRBD1 (6 bases). V dropped 7 bases and J dropped 0 bases, with 18 bases sitting between them. Germline CDR1 reads MNHEY; CDR2 reads SMNVEV (reference sequence). The length of the CDR3 is 16 residues. CDR3 DNA: TGTGCCAGCAACCTTAGAGGGACAACCATGAACACTGAAGCTTTCTTT. As protein: CASNLRGTTMNTEAFF.

CDR3 DNA: TGTGCCAGCTCACCCGGGGATCGACTAGCGGGGGGGACATCGAACACCGGGGAGCTGTTTTTT. This codes for CASSPGDRLAGGTSNTGELFF. The chain recombines TRBV18 with TRBJ2-2; 14 positions agree with TRBD2. After removal of 3 bases from V and 0 bases from J, the junction contained 12 bases not matched to a gene. Germline V gene lookup returns CDR1 KGHSH and CDR2 LQKENI. The CDR3 length is 21 residues.

This chain connects TRBV5-6 to TRBJ1-2; possible D gene TRBD1, 5 bases. This CDR3 contains 14 residues. Between the trimmed V and J ends, which lost 4 bases and 7 bases, there was a span of 17 bases. Germline CDR1 is SGHDT and CDR2 is YYEEEE. CDR3 coding DNA: TGTGCCAGCAGCACCGCCGGACAACGTTTTGGCTACACCTTC. Translated: CASSTAGQRFGYTF.

The rearrangement links TRBV5-8 to TRBJ1-1; D is perhaps TRBD1 (6 bases). This CDR3 is built from 15 residues. Germline values: CDR1 SGHTS, CDR2 YDEGEE. Trimming took off 6 bases at V and 0 bases at J, with 15 bases between the two ends. CDR3 DNA: TGTGCCAGCAAATCCCTGGACAGATTGAACACTGAAGCTTTCTTT. This sequence encodes CASKSLDRLNTEAFF.

V is TRBV11-2 and J is TRBJ1-1; D possibly corresponds to TRBD1 (6 bases). Trimming stripped 5 bases from V and 0 bases from J, with 19 bases between. This CDR3 is built from 17 residues. Germline loops: CDR1 SGHAT, CDR2 FQNNGV. The CDR3 nucleotides are TGTGCCAGCAGCCTGGGGGCGTCAGGGACTATGAACACTGAAGCTTTCTTT. Translation gives CASSLGASGTMNTEAFF.

The chain employs TRBV29-1 and TRBJ1-1, with TRBD1 as a possible D gene (5 bases). Between the trimmed V and J ends, which lost 6 bases and 1 base, there was a span of 9 bases. Germline values: CDR1 SQVTM, CDR2 ANQGSEA. This CDR3 has 12 amino acids. For the CDR3, the DNA is TGCAGCGTCGACAGAAAGAACACTGAAGCTTTCTTT. This translates into CSVDRKNTEAFF.

CDR3 DNA: TGTGCCAGCAGCTTTGGCCAGGTCCCCTCCGGGGAGCTGTTTTTT. Protein: CASSFGQVPSGELFF. The V call is TRBV5-4, the J call TRBJ2-2; no definite D call. This CDR3 has 15 amino acids. Germline-derived CDR1 and CDR2 are SGHNT and YYREEE (reference sequence). Trimming left V 2 bases short and J 6 bases short, with 14 bases between.

V and J are TRBV5-1 and TRBJ1-6; 8 positions agree with TRBD1. Germline-derived CDR1 and CDR2 are SGHRS and YFSETQ. After removal of 2 bases from V and 6 bases from J, the junction contained 7 bases not matched to a gene. The CDR3 consists of 16 residues. CDR3 sequence (DNA): TGCGCCAGCAGCTTATACCCGGACAGGGCTAATTCACCCCTCCACTTT. Translating it yields CASSLYPDRANSPLHF.

The CDR3 nucleotides are TGCGCCAGCGCGATACCAGGGCCGAAGGAGTCACCCCTCCACTTT. This gives the protein CASAIPGPKESPLHF. The chain couples TRBV4-1 to TRBJ1-6, with D tentatively TRBD1 (5 bases). Trimming took off 8 bases at V and 10 bases at J, with 21 bases between the two ends. Germline loops: CDR1 MGHRA, CDR2 YSYEKL. The CDR3 sequence is 15 residues long.

This clone appeared a single time. The chain combines TRBV7-9 with TRBJ2-3, with 8 bases aligning to TRBD2. The CDR3 totals 16 residues. The germline CDR1 and CDR2 sequences are SEHNR and FQNEAQ (reference sequence). V gave up 5 bases and J gave up 1 base; unmatched junction bases: 8. The CDR3 DNA reads TGTGCCAGCAGCACTGGACTAGCAGTAGGCACAGATACGCAGTATTTT. Translating gives CASSTGLAVGTDTQYF.

This clone has at least ten counts. The chain employs TRBV11-1 and TRBJ1-1, with D possibly TRBD1 on 6 matching bases. The V end was cut by 6 bases, the J end by 6 bases, with 17 bases between. In germline, CDR1 is SGHAT, CDR2 FQDESV (reference sequence). This CDR3 contains 14 residues. Here the CDR3 reads CASRFTGQGAEAFF. The CDR3 coding sequence is TGTGCCAGCAGGTTTACAGGGCAGGGCGCTGAAGCTTTCTTT.

This clone was detected ten times or more. The DNA for the CDR3 is TGTGCCATCAGTGACCCATTTTATAATTCACCCCTCCACTTT. Encoded protein: CAISDPFYNSPLHF. The J gene is TRBJ1-6, the V gene TRBV10-3; no clear D. CDR1 and CDR2 from the germline V gene are ENHRY and SYGVKD. The V end lost 3 bases, the J end lost 4 bases, and 7 bases lay between the germline ends. The CDR3 covers 14 residues.

The chain couples TRBV6-5 to TRBJ2-4; 7 bases fit TRBD1. This CDR3 is 14 amino acids long. In germline, CDR1 is MNHEY, CDR2 SVGAGI. With V trimmed by 10 bases and J by 1 base, 7 bases remained unmatched. CDR3 region: CANTGERAKNIQYF. CDR3 DNA: TGTGCCAACACAGGGGAGAGGGCCAAAAACATTCAGTACTTC.

V is TRBV19 and J is TRBJ1-1, with D maybe TRBD1 (5 bases). CDR1 is LNHDA, CDR2 SQIVND, per germline (reference sequence). The CDR3 is made up of 14 amino acids. The V and J ends lost 5 bases and 0 bases respectively, with 10 bases between them. The CDR3 sequence is CASSAAGLNTEAFF. The CDR3, as DNA: TGTGCCAGTAGTGCAGCAGGGCTGAACACTGAAGCTTTCTTT. Supplemented by reference TRBV19 and TRBJ1-1, the full variable domain reads DGGITQSPKYLFRKEGQNVTLSCEQNLNHDAMYWYRQDPGQGLRLIYYSQIVNDFQKGDIAEGYSVSREKKESFPLTVTSAQKNPTAFYLCASSAAGLNTEAFFGQGTRLTVV.

This chain joins TRBV28 and TRBJ1-5; no clear D. From germline, CDR1 is MDHEN and CDR2 SYDVKM. The V end lost 3 bases, the J end lost 8 bases, and 14 bases lay between the germline ends. The CDR3 has 14 residues. This CDR3 is CASSLMEGAEPQHF. The DNA of the CDR3 is TGTGCCAGCAGTTTGATGGAGGGAGCGGAGCCCCAGCATTTT.

V usage is TRBV18 and J usage is TRBJ2-2; TRBD2 matches 7 bases. After removal of 1 base from V and 0 bases from J, the junction contained 5 bases not matched to a gene. The CDR3 contains 17 residues. Germline V CDR1 and CDR2: KGHSH, LQKENI. CDR3 in DNA: TGTGCCAGCTCACCACTGCTCAGCGGGACGAACACCGGGGAGCTGTTTTTT. This codes for CASSPLLSGTNTGELFF. Combining the CDR3 with reference TRBV18 and TRBJ2-2 gives the whole variable domain NAGVMQNPRHLVRRRGQEARLRCSPMKGHSHVYWYRQLPEEGLKFMVYLQKENIIDESGMPKERFSAEFPKEGPSILRIQQVVRGDSAAYFCASSPLLSGTNTGELFFGEGSRLTVL.